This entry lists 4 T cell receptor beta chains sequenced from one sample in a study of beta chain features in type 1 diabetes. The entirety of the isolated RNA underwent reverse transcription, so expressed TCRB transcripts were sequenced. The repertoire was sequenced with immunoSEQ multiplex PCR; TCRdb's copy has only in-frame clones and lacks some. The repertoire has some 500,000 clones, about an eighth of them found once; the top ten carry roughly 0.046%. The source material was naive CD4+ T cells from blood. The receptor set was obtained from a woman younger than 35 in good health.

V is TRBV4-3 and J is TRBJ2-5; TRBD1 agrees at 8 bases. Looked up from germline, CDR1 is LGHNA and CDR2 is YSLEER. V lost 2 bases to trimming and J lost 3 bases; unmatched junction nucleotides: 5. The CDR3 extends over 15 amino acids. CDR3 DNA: TGCGCCAGCAGCCAACCAGGGGGCAGTAAAGAGACCCAGTACTTC. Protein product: CASSQPGGSKETQYF.

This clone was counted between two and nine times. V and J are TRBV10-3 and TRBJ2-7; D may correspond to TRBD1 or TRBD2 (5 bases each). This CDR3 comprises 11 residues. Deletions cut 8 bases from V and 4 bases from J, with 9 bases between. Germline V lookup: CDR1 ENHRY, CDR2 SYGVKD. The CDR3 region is CAIGTPYEQYF. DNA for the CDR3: TGTGCCATCGGGACGCCATACGAGCAGTACTTC.

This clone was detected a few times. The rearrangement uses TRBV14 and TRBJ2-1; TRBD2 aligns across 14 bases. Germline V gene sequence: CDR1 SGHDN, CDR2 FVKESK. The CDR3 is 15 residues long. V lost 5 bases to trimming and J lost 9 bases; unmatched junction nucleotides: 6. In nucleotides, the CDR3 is TGTGCCAGCAGCGCGGGACTAGCGGGAGTTGGTGAGCAGTTCTTC. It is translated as CASSAGLAGVGEQFF.

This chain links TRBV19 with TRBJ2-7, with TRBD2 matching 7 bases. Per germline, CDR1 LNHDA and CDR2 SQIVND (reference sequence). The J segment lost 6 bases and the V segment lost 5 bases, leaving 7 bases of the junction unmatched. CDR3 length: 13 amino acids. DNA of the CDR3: TGTGCCAGTAGTGGGGGAGGGGAAGGCGAGCAGTACTTC. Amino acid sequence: CASSGGGEGEQYF. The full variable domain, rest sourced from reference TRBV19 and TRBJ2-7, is DGGITQSPKYLFRKEGQNVTLSCEQNLNHDAMYWYRQDPGQGLRLIYYSQIVNDFQKGDIAEGYSVSREKKESFPLTVTSAQKNPTAFYLCASSGGGEGEQYFGPGTRLTVT.